This TCR beta chain was sequenced in a study of T cell repertoires in cytomegalovirus infection. This clonotype was seen a handful of times. Its target is not known. V dropped 0 bases and J dropped 6 bases, with 8 bases sitting between them. Germline V gene sequence: CDR1 MNHEY, CDR2 SVGAGI. The CDR3 runs 13 residues. Using its own MiXCR run on the reads, TCRdb lists one record per CDR3 protein. The sample consists of 650,000 to 850,000 distinct CDR3 sequences, approximately 32% of them appearing once. This receptor was identified in a human donor in good health (CMV status not recorded). Some clones in this sample may be carry-over from other donors' samples. The chain carries TRBV6-5 and TRBJ1-2; D is unresolved. This material consisted of cultured CD8+ T cells from PBMCs, taken from culture after CMV antigen stimulation. The CDR3 DNA follows: TGTGCCAGCAGTTACTCGAATCGTGATGGCTACACCTTC. This codes for CASSYSNRDGYTF.